What follows are 21 T cell receptor beta chains derived from one specimen sequenced in a study of OX40 agonist ivuxolimab in advanced cancers. Repertoires were generated with immunoSEQ multiplex PCR, while TCRdb's copy carries only in-frame clones and drops some. This table has 90,000 to 100,000 clones, roughly 89% appearing once. The sample was CD4+ or CD8+ T cells sorted from blood, taken in a trial of the OX40 agonist ivuxolimab. Receptors originate from an adult with an advanced solid tumor such as melanoma, head and neck, liver or kidney cancer.

This chain joins TRBV10-2 and TRBJ2-3; D is perhaps TRBD1 (5 bases). Germline CDR1 reads WSHSY; CDR2 reads SAAADI. This CDR3 has 14 residues. The germline V and J ends were trimmed by 2 bases and 0 bases, with 6 bases remaining between them. CDR3 in amino acids: CASSEGASTDTQYF. Here the CDR3 DNA reads TGCGCCAGCAGTGAGGGGGCTAGCACAGATACGCAGTATTTT.

This rearrangement joins TRBV5-4 to TRBJ1-2; D may be TRBD1 (6 bases). The germline V gene has CDR1 SGHNT and CDR2 YYREEE (reference sequence). The V and J ends lost 0 bases and 4 bases respectively, with 19 bases between them. The CDR3 is made up of 17 amino acids. The chain's CDR3 is CASSLAGARLLGYGYTF. The CDR3 DNA reads as TGTGCCAGCAGCTTGGCGGGGGCTCGTCTACTAGGCTATGGCTACACCTTC.

The chain recombines TRBV5-1 with TRBJ2-2; D assignment may be TRBD1 or TRBD2 (5 bases each). Germline values: CDR1 SGHRS, CDR2 YFSETQ. The CDR3 covers 17 residues. V gave up 0 bases and J gave up 0 bases, with 12 bases separating them. In DNA form, the CDR3 reads TGCGCCAGCAGCTTGGTCCCCGGGACCCCGAACACCGGGGAGCTGTTTTTT. It is translated as CASSLVPGTPNTGELFF.

This clone was observed once. J is TRBJ2-5 and V is TRBV7-3; TRBD2 aligns across 8 bases. The end of the DNA aligns better with TRBJ2-7, so the J call may be wrong. Germline CDR1 SGHTA, CDR2 FQGTGA. CDR3 size: 15 residues. CDR3 sequence reads: CASSPSRGTSYEQYF. The DNA for the CDR3 is TGTGCCAGCAGCCCCTCCCGAGGGACTAGCTACGAGCAGTACTTC.

The genes are TRBV19 and TRBJ1-2, with a tentative D call TRBD1 (5 bases). Trimming left V 5 bases short and J 4 bases short, with 17 bases between. Germline CDR1 reads LNHDA; CDR2 reads SQIVND (reference sequence). The CDR3 runs 15 residues. This CDR3 is CASSLTAGWTYGYTF. The CDR3 nucleotides read TGTGCCAGTAGTTTGACAGCAGGGTGGACCTATGGCTACACCTTC.

The chain employs TRBV11-2 and TRBJ1-1; TRBD1 is a possible D gene (5 bases). Germline lookup yields CDR1 SGHAT and CDR2 FQNNGV. The CDR3 sequence is 15 residues long. V was clipped by 5 bases and J by 0 bases, with 13 bases between them. CDR3 nucleotide sequence: TGTGCCAGCAGCCCGCGGTGGGGGTTGAACACTGAAGCTTTCTTT. It encodes CASSPRWGLNTEAFF.

The rearrangement uses TRBV19 and TRBJ1-3, with D unresolved. The germline V gene encodes CDR1 LNHDA and CDR2 SQIVND (reference sequence). V lost 7 bases and J 0 bases, leaving 13 bases between the germline ends. This CDR3 has 15 amino acids. The CDR3 DNA reads as TGTGCCAGTAAGGAGACGTACCTCTCTGGAAACACCATATATTTT. It codes for CASKETYLSGNTIYF.

The chain is built from TRBV4-1 and TRBJ1-4; no firm D call. CDR3 length: 13 residues. With 1 base removed from V and 8 bases from J, the gap between germline ends came to 8 bases. Germline values: CDR1 MGHRA, CDR2 YSYEKL. The CDR3 loop is CASSQVVGEKLFF. As DNA, the CDR3 is TGCGCCAGCAGCCAAGTCGTGGGGGAAAAACTGTTTTTT.

The V call is TRBV27, the J call TRBJ2-1; no definite D call. Germline CDR1 MNHEY, CDR2 SMNVEV (reference sequence). V lost 6 bases to trimming and J lost 2 bases, with 11 bases between them. CDR3 length: 14 amino acids. This CDR3 reads CASSTGYPYNEQFF. CDR3 sequence (DNA): TGTGCCAGCAGCACGGGCTACCCCTACAATGAGCAGTTCTTC.

The V and J genes are TRBV9 and TRBJ2-7; the match to TRBD2 covers 8 bases. There are 15 residues in the CDR3. J lost 3 bases, V lost 4 bases, and 9 bases had no gene match. Per germline, CDR1 SGDLS and CDR2 YYNGEE. CDR3 in amino acids: CASSPTGLDIYEQYF. In nucleotides, the CDR3 is TGTGCCAGCAGCCCCACGGGACTAGACATCTACGAGCAGTACTTC.

This clone was picked up a small number of times. This chain uses TRBV7-3 with TRBJ1-6, with 8 bases fitting TRBD1. Germline values: CDR1 SGHTA, CDR2 FQGTGA. There are 15 residues in the CDR3. With 6 bases clipped from V and 7 bases from J, the junction kept 8 bases outside the gene matches. The CDR3 DNA follows: TGTGCCAGCAGTTTACAGGGGGGTGCGAATTCACCCCTCCACTTT. It codes for CASSLQGGANSPLHF.

V is TRBV5-4 and J is TRBJ1-6, with unresolved D. The CDR3 totals 18 residues. Germline V gene lookup returns CDR1 SGHNT and CDR2 YYREEE (reference sequence). Trimming took off 4 bases at V and 0 bases at J, with 17 bases between the two ends. DNA of the CDR3: TGTGCCAGCAGCCAAGCTTGGGAGGGAAGCTCCTATAATTCACCCCTCCACTTT. This codes for CASSQAWEGSSYNSPLHF.

The V call is TRBV6-1, the J call TRBJ2-1; D is perhaps TRBD1 or TRBD2 (6 bases each). The CDR3 sequence is 14 residues long. The germline V and J ends were trimmed by 4 bases and 7 bases, with 14 bases remaining between them. The V gene's germline CDR1 is MNHNS and CDR2 SASEGT. CDR3 nucleotides: TGTGCCAGCAGTGCCGGGACTCAGGGGAATGAGCAGTTCTTC. Translating gives CASSAGTQGNEQFF.

The rearrangement links TRBV5-1 to TRBJ2-3; D remains ambiguous. CDR1 is SGHRS and CDR2 is YFSETQ in the germline V gene. The length of the CDR3 is 15 residues. Trimming cost V 0 bases and J 2 bases, with 10 bases left between them. The chain's CDR3 is CASSLEGYYTDTQYF. The CDR3 DNA reads TGCGCCAGCAGCTTGGAAGGCTACTACACAGATACGCAGTATTTT.

The rearrangement links TRBV19 to TRBJ2-5, with D perhaps matching TRBD1 (5 bases). The CDR3 contains 15 residues. The germline V and J ends were trimmed by 0 bases and 8 bases, with 16 bases remaining between them. Germline CDR1 LNHDA, CDR2 SQIVND (reference sequence). The CDR3 is CASSIDRTWKATQYF. The CDR3 nucleotides read TGTGCCAGTAGTATAGATCGGACATGGAAGGCCACCCAGTACTTC.

This clone was seen only a few times. Other nucleotide sequences in the sample specify the same CDR3. Written as DNA, the CDR3 is TGTGCCAGTAGTATCCAGGGGGCTATGAACACTGAAGCTTTCTTT. Translating it yields CASSIQGAMNTEAFF. The genes are TRBV19 and TRBJ1-1; the match to TRBD1 covers 8 bases. J was trimmed by 0 bases and V by 3 bases; bases with no gene match: 3. The length of the CDR3 is 15 residues. Per the germline V gene, CDR1 is LNHDA and CDR2 is SQIVND (reference sequence). The full variable domain, completed using reference TRBV19 and TRBJ1-1, is DGGITQSPKYLFRKEGQNVTLSCEQNLNHDAMYWYRQDPGQGLRLIYYSQIVNDFQKGDIAEGYSVSREKKESFPLTVTSAQKNPTAFYLCASSIQGAMNTEAFFGQGTRLTVV.

The chain links TRBV6-6 to TRBJ2-7, with no clear D. This CDR3 is 15 amino acids long. CDR1 and CDR2 from the germline V gene are MNHNY and SVGAGI (reference sequence). V was cut by 0 bases and J by 6 bases, with 15 bases left in between. The CDR3 coding sequence is TGTGCCAGCAGTTACTCGATTGTATATGGACGCGAGCAGTACTTC. This sequence encodes CASSYSIVYGREQYF.

The V gene is TRBV2, the J gene TRBJ1-2; D ambiguous. Germline-derived CDR1 and CDR2 are SNHLY and FYNNEI. The CDR3 is 12 amino acids. Trimming shortened V by 8 bases and J by 2 bases, and 9 bases separated the two germline ends. The CDR3 loop reads CASDFQNYGYTF. Here the CDR3 DNA reads TGTGCCAGCGACTTTCAGAACTATGGCTACACCTTC.

V and J are TRBV6-5 and TRBJ1-6, with no clear D. The CDR3 is 16 amino acids. Trimming removed 1 base from V and 0 bases from J, with 7 bases in between. CDR1 is MNHEY, CDR2 SVGAGI, per germline. The CDR3 DNA reads TGTGCCAGCAGTTACTTTTTAGACTCCTATAATTCACCCCTCCACTTT. Its protein product is CASSYFLDSYNSPLHF.

This CDR3 is CAWTGRGNSPLHF. In DNA form, the CDR3 reads TGTGCCTGGACAGGACGGGGTAATTCACCCCTCCACTTT. The chain combines TRBV30 with TRBJ1-6; no firm D call. Looked up from germline, CDR1 is GTSNPN and CDR2 is SVGIG (reference sequence). The CDR3 covers 13 residues. The V and J ends lost 4 bases and 6 bases respectively, with 10 bases between them.

The chain joins TRBV7-8 to TRBJ2-5, with 13 bases aligning to TRBD2. The V and J ends lost 4 bases and 5 bases, in that order; junction bases with no gene match: 13. CDR1 SGHVS and CDR2 FQNEAQ come from the germline V gene. The CDR3 is 18 residues long. CDR3 DNA sequence: TGTGCCAGCAGCTGGGGACTAGCGGGGTACTCCAACGGGGAGACCCAGTACTTC. It encodes CASSWGLAGYSNGETQYF. Supplemented by reference TRBV7-8 and TRBJ2-5, the full variable domain reads GAGVSQSPRYKVAKRGQDVALRCDPISGHVSLFWYQQALGQGPEFLTYFQNEAQLDKSGLPSDRFFAERPEGSVSTLKIQRTQQEDSAVYLCASSWGLAGYSNGETQYFGPGTRLLVL.